This T cell receptor beta chain is drawn from a study of cytomegalovirus exposure and HLA in healthy donors. The study's findings and limits: Cytomegalovirus status was reportedly diagnosed by the classifier with high specificity and sensitivity. A later analysis appeared to link common viral pathogens to several of the most significant clusters.

This PCR relied on a set of 60 Vbeta primers and 13 Jbeta primers. The data were produced by immunoSEQ multiplex PCR, yet TCRdb's version contains in-frame clones alone and is incomplete. The table records under 200,000 clones, roughly four fifths of them present only once. This CDR3 contains 15 residues. Germline assignment: CDR1 SGDLS and CDR2 YYNGEE. The ends were cut back, 1 base at V and 4 bases at J, with 14 bases in the middle. As for this clone: The antigen is undetermined.

The TCR was taken from a man aged 25 to 40 in good health and CMV-seronegative. The sample consisted of PBMCs. This chain uses TRBV9 with TRBJ1-2; no reliable D call. The CDR3 DNA reads as TGTGCCAGCAGCGTACGGACGGGAGGCACCTATGGCTACACCTTC. It encodes CASSVRTGGTYGYTF.